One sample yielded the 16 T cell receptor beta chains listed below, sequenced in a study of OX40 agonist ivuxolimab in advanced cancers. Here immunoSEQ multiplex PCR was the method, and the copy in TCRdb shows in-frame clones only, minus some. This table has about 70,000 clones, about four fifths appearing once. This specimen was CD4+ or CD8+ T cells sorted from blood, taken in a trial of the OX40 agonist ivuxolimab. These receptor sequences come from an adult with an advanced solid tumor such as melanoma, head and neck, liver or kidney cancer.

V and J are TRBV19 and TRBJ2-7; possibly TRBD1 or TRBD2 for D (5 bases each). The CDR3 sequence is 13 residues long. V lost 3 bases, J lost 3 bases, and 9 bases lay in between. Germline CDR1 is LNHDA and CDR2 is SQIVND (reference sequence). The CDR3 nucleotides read TGTGCCAGTAGTATTCTGGGGGTCTACGAGCAGTACTTC. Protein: CASSILGVYEQYF. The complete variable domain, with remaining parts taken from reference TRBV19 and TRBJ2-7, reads DGGITQSPKYLFRKEGQNVTLSCEQNLNHDAMYWYRQDPGQGLRLIYYSQIVNDFQKGDIAEGYSVSREKKESFPLTVTSAQKNPTAFYLCASSILGVYEQYFGPGTRLTVT.

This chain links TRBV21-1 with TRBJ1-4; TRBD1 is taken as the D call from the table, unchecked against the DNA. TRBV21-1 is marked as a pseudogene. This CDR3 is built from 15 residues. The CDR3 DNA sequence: TGTGCCAGCAGCAAGTTATCAGGGATGCGCGAAAAACTGTTTTTT. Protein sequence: CASSKLSGMREKLFF.

For the CDR3, the DNA is TGCGCCAGCAGTGATCGGGCAGGACTTAATGAAAAACTGTTTTTT. Its translation is CASSDRAGLNEKLFF. The chain uses TRBV10-2 and TRBJ1-4; D is uncertain. There are 15 residues in the CDR3. CDR1 and CDR2 (germline): WSHSY, SAAADI. V lost 3 bases and J lost 4, with 12 bases in between.

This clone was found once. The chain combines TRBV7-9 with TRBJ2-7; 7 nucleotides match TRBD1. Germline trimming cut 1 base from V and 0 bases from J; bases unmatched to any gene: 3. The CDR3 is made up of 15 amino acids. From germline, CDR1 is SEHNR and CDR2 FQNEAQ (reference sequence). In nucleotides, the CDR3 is TGTGCCAGCAGCTTAGATAGGACAGGCTCCTACGAGCAGTACTTC. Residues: CASSLDRTGSYEQYF.

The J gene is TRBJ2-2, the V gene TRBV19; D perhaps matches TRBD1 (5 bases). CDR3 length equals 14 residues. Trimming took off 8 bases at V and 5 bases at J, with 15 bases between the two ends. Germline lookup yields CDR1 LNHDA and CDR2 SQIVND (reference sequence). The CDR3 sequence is CASSQQGFTGELFF. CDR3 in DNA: TGTGCCAGTTCCCAGCAGGGTTTTACCGGGGAGCTGTTTTTT.

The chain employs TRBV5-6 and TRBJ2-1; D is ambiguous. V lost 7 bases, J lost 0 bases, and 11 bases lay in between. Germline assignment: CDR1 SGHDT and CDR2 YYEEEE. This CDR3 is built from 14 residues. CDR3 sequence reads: CASLFVSSYNEQFF. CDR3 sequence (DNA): TGTGCCAGCCTCTTCGTGAGCTCCTACAATGAGCAGTTCTTC.

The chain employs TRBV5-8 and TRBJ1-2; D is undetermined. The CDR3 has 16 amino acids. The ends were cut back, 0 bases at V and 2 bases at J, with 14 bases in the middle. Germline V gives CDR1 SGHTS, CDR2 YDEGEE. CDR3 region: CASSLAGSAANYGYTF. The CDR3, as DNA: TGTGCCAGCAGCTTGGCCGGTTCCGCCGCGAACTATGGCTACACCTTC.

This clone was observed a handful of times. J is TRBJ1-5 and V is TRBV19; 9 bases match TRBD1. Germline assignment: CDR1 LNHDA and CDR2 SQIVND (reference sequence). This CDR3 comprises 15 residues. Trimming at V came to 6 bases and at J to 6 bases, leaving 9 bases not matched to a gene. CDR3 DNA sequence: TGTGCCAGTAGCTCTGGGACAGGGAGTGGTCAGCCCCAGCATTTT. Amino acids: CASSSGTGSGQPQHF. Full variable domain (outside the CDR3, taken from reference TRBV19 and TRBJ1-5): DGGITQSPKYLFRKEGQNVTLSCEQNLNHDAMYWYRQDPGQGLRLIYYSQIVNDFQKGDIAEGYSVSREKKESFPLTVTSAQKNPTAFYLCASSSGTGSGQPQHFGDGTRLSIL.

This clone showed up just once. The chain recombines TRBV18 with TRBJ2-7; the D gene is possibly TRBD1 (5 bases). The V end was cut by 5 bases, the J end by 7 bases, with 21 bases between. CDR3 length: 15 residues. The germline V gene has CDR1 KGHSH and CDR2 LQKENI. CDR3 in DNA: TGTGCCAGCTCATCACGACAGAACGTCTTGGGGGAGCAGTACTTC. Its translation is CASSSRQNVLGEQYF.

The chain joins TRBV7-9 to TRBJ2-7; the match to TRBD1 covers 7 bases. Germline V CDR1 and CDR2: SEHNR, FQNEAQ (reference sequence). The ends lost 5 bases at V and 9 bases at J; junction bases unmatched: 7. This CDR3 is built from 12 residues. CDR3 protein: CASSRDSPRQYF. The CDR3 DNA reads TGTGCCAGCAGCCGGGACAGCCCGCGGCAGTACTTC.

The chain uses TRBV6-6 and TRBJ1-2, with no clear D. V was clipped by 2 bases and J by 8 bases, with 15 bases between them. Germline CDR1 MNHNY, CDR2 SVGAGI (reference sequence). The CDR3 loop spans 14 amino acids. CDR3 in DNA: TGTGCCAGCAGTTACGACCCGAGCCCAAGGGGCTACACCTTC. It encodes CASSYDPSPRGYTF.

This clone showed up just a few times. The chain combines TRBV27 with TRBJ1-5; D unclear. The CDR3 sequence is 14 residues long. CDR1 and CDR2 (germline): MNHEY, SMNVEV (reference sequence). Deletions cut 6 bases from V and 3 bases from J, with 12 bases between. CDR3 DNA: TGTGCCAGCAGCTCAGTCGGATCCAATCAGCCCCAGCATTTT. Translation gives CASSSVGSNQPQHF.

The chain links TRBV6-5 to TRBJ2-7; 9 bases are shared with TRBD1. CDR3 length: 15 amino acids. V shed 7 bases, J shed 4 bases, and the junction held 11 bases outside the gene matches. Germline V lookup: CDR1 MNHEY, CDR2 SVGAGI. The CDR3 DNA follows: TGTGCCAGCACCTCACGCGGGACAGGGAAGTACGAGCAGTACTTC. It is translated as CASTSRGTGKYEQYF.

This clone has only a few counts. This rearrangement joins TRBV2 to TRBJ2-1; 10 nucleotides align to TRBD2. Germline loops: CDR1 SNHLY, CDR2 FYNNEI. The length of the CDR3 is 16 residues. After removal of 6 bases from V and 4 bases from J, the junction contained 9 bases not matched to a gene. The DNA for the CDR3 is TGTGCCAGCAGACCGAAGACTAGCGGGCCTTACAATGAGCAGTTCTTC. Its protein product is CASRPKTSGPYNEQFF. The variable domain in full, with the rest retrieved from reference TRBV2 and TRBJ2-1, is EPEVTQTPSHQVTQMGQEVILRCVPISNHLYFYWYRQILGQKVEFLVSFYNNEISEKSEIFDDQFSVERPDGSNFTLKIRSTKLEDSAMYFCASRPKTSGPYNEQFFGPGTRLTVL.

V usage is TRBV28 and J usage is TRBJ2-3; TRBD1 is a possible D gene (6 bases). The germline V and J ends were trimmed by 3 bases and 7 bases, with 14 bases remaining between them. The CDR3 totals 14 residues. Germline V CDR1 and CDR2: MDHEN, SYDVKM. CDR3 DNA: TGTGCCAGCAGTTTGGGACAAGCTAGGTATACGCAGTATTTT. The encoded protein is CASSLGQARYTQYF.

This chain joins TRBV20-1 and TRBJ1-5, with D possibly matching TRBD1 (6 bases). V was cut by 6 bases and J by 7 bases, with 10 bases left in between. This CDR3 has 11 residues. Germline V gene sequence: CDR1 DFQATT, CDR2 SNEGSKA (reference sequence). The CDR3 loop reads CSATQGQPQHF. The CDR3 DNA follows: TGCAGTGCAACACAGGGCCAGCCCCAGCATTTT.